This is a list of T cell receptor beta chains from one sample in a study of T cell responses to AZD1222 COVID-19 vaccine. Sequencing was performed with immunoSEQ multiplex PCR; in TCRdb, only in-frame clones are kept and a portion is missing. Of around 190,000 clones in the sample, approximately 92% were seen once. Here the sequenced sample was peripheral blood, taken on day 0 of AZD1222 vaccination. These receptors came from an adult in good health. Both conserved end residues are part of each CDR3. A D gene is named only where the DNA matches it firmly. Where a row states a size, it is once, few, many or the class of an expanded clone; other rows omit it.

V gene	D gene	clone size	J gene	CDR3 DNA	CDR3 protein
TRBV10-3	TRBD1	-	TRBJ1-2	TGTGCCATCAGTACCGGGACAGCTAACTATGGCTACACCTTC	CAISTGTANYGYTF
TRBV19	-	-	TRBJ1-1	TGTGCCAGTAGTATCGGGAGAATCGACACTGAAGCTTTCTTT	CASSIGRIDTEAFF
TRBV24-1	-	-	TRBJ1-5	TGTGCCACCAGTGATTCGACAGAGCCGTCCTATAGCAATCAGCCCCAGCATTTT	CATSDSTEPSYSNQPQHF
TRBV3-1/TRBV3-2	TRBD1	-	TRBJ1-1	TGTGCCAGCAGCCAAGTTACAGGGGCAAAAGCTTTCTTT	CASSQVTGAKAFF
TRBV5-5	TRBD2	-	TRBJ2-3	TGTGCCAGCAGCTCCGGACTAGCGGGGGCTACAGATACGCAGTATTTT	CASSSGLAGATDTQYF
TRBV19	-	-	TRBJ1-1	TGTGCCAGTAGTCCTCTCGGCAGGGCGGGGACTGAAGCTTTCTTT	CASSPLGRAGTEAFF
TRBV5-1	-	once	TRBJ1-2	TGCGCCAGCAGCTTGGGTGTAGAGGGGGGCGATGGCTACACCTTC	CASSLGVEGGDGYTF
TRBV5-6	-	-	TRBJ2-7	TGTGCCAGCAGCTTGGCCCCCTACGAGCAGTACTTC	CASSLAPYEQYF
TRBV5-6	TRBD1	-	TRBJ1-1	TGTGCCAGCAGCTTGGTCGGCAGGGGGCAGACTACGAACACTGAAGCTTTCTTT	CASSLVGRGQTTNTEAFF
TRBV27	-	once	TRBJ2-1	TGTGCCAGCAGTTTGAGGGACAATGAGCAGTTCTTC	CASSLRDNEQFF
TRBV13	-	-	TRBJ1-2	TGTGCCAGCAGCTTACGGGACGTCTATGGCTACACCTTC	CASSLRDVYGYTF
TRBV3-1/TRBV3-2	-	-	TRBJ2-7	TGTGCCAGCAGCCAAGTCGGGTCTTCCTACGAGCAGTACTTC	CASSQVGSSYEQYF
TRBV7-9	TRBD1	once	TRBJ2-7	TGTGCCAGCAGCGCACCGGGACAGGGGGCGATCTACGAGCAGTACTTC	CASSAPGQGAIYEQYF
TRBV20-1	-	-	TRBJ2-3	TGCAGTGCTCACCGGGCAGATACGCAGTATTTT	CSAHRADTQYF
TRBV6-1	-	-	TRBJ1-2	TGTGCCAGCAGTGATTTACAGGGTACGGCCTTC	CASSDLQGTAF
TRBV28	-	-	TRBJ1-2	TGTGCCAGCAGTTTATACTCTGGAGGAACCACTAACTATGGCTACACCTTC	CASSLYSGGTTNYGYTF
TRBV3-1/TRBV3-2	-	-	TRBJ1-1	TGTGCCAGCAGCCAAGAGGTTGGGGGTGTCGAAGCTTTCTTT	CASSQEVGGVEAFF
TRBV2	-	-	TRBJ1-4	TGTGCCAGCAGTGGGGGCCCCACAGCTAATGAAAAACTGTTTTTT	CASSGGPTANEKLFF
TRBV28	-	-	TRBJ2-1	TGTGCCAGCAGACTTAGAACCGGGGCGGCGAACAATGAGCAGTTCTTC	CASRLRTGAANNEQFF
TRBV5-1	TRBD1	-	TRBJ1-1	TGCGCCAGCAGCTTCGGTCAAAACAGGGGGCCCACTGAAGCTTTCTTT	CASSFGQNRGPTEAFF
TRBV13	-	-	TRBJ1-2	TGTGCCAGCAGCTTCGGGTATGGCTACACCTTC	CASSFGYGYTF
TRBV7-2	-	-	TRBJ2-5	TGTGCCAGCAGCAAGGCCCCCCGGGAGACCCAGTACTTC	CASSKAPRETQYF
TRBV6-5	-	-	TRBJ1-3	TGTGCCAGCAGTTGGACTCCGAGGCCTGGAAACACCATATATTTT	CASSWTPRPGNTIYF
TRBV28	-	-	TRBJ1-6	TGTGCCAGCAGCCTCACCCTTTTGATTAATTCACCCCTCCACTTT	CASSLTLLINSPLHF
TRBV6-5	-	-	TRBJ1-5	TGTGCCAGCGGTCTTTCTAGCAATCAGCCCCAGCATTTT	CASGLSSNQPQHF
TRBV2	TRBD1	-	TRBJ1-1	TGTGCCAGCAGATACTTCCAGGGGGCCACTGAAGCTTTCTTT	CASRYFQGATEAFF
TRBV10-3	-	-	TRBJ1-3	TGTGCCATCAGTGACAGGGGCAGAGGAAACACCATATATTTT	CAISDRGRGNTIYF
TRBV18	-	-	TRBJ1-1	TGTGCCAGCTCACAAAACACCGACAGACTAGGGAACACTGAAGCTTTCTTT	CASSQNTDRLGNTEAFF
TRBV7-9	-	-	TRBJ1-5	TGTGCCAGCAGCCCCGAGGGAAATCAGCCCCAGCATTTT	CASSPEGNQPQHF
TRBV9	TRBD1	few	TRBJ2-1	TGTGCCAGCAGCGTAGTCGACAGGGGGTCCTACAATGAGCAGTTCTTC	CASSVVDRGSYNEQFF
TRBV16	TRBD1	-	TRBJ1-6	TGTGCCAGCAGCCCGGACAGGGTTAATTCACCCCTCCACTTT	CASSPDRVNSPLHF
TRBV5-6	TRBD1	-	TRBJ1-5	TGTGCCAGTTCGACAGGGGTTAATCAGCCCCAGCATTTT	CASSTGVNQPQHF
TRBV29-1	-	-	TRBJ1-1	TGCAGCGTTGTTGGGACAACCGGGAACACTGAAGCTTTCTTT	CSVVGTTGNTEAFF
TRBV29-1	-	-	TRBJ2-1	TGCAGCGCAGAAAGAAACCGGGCCCTCAGCTCCTACAATGAGCAGTTCTTC	CSAERNRALSSYNEQFF
TRBV11-3	TRBD2	-	TRBJ2-2	TGTGCCAGCAGCCCGTCCGCGGGACTAGCGGGGGAGAACACCGGGGAGCTGTTTTTT	CASSPSAGLAGENTGELFF
TRBV18	-	-	TRBJ2-3	TGTGCCAGCTCACCATATGGCACAGATACGCAGTATTTT	CASSPYGTDTQYF
TRBV5-1	-	-	TRBJ2-1	TGCGCCAGCAGCTTGGTTCAGGGCACCAGACATGAGCAGTTCTTC	CASSLVQGTRHEQFF
TRBV5-1	-	-	TRBJ1-5	TGCGCCAGCAGCCAGTCAGGGGATAGCAATCAGCCCCAGCATTTT	CASSQSGDSNQPQHF
TRBV11-1	TRBD1	-	TRBJ1-3	TGTGCCAGCAGCAACAGGGGGCTCGGAAACACCATATATTTT	CASSNRGLGNTIYF
TRBV7-3	-	-	TRBJ2-3	TGTGCCAGCAGCTTAAATTCGTACGATACGCAGTATTTT	CASSLNSYDTQYF
TRBV6-1	-	-	TRBJ1-1	TGTGCCAGCAGTGAACGGGGGACTGAAGCTTTCTTT	CASSERGTEAFF
TRBV5-1	-	once	TRBJ2-2	TGCGCCAGCAGCTTGTTGGTGGCCCAGAACACCGGGGAGCTGTTTTTT	CASSLLVAQNTGELFF
TRBV5-1	-	-	TRBJ2-4	TGCGCCAGCAGCTTGGACGATGGAAACATTCAGTACTTC	CASSLDDGNIQYF
TRBV7-2	-	once	TRBJ2-7	TGTGCCAGCAGCTTAAGCCGGACCGTTCTTCGCTACGAGCAGTACTTC	CASSLSRTVLRYEQYF
TRBV24-1	-	-	TRBJ1-5	TGTGCCACCAGTGAAAGGGGAGGGGATAATCAGCCCCAGCATTTT	CATSERGGDNQPQHF
TRBV27	-	-	TRBJ1-5	TGTGCCAGCAGTTTATGGGGCAGGTCGGGCAATCAGCCCCAGCATTTT	CASSLWGRSGNQPQHF
TRBV7-2	-	-	TRBJ2-7	TGTGCCAGCAGCCCGAGGGCTGCGCTCTCCTACGAGCAGTACTTC	CASSPRAALSYEQYF
TRBV11-3	TRBD1	once	TRBJ2-1	TGTGCCAGCAGCTTGGACAGGGGACACGATGAGCAGTTCTTC	CASSLDRGHDEQFF
TRBV28	-	once	TRBJ2-3	TGTGCCAGCAGTCCCGGGACAAGGGATACGCAGTATTTT	CASSPGTRDTQYF
TRBV28	-	-	TRBJ1-1	TGTGCCAGCAGAGTCGGCCGAGCAGGCGGGAACACTGAAGCTTTCTTT	CASRVGRAGGNTEAFF
TRBV3-1/TRBV3-2	-	-	TRBJ1-4	TGTGCCAGCAGCCAATTTGCGGGTTCCAATGAAAAACTGTTTTTT	CASSQFAGSNEKLFF
TRBV29-1	TRBD2	once	TRBJ2-7	TGCAGCGTGGCCTGGGAGGGCAATGACGAGCAGTACTTC	CSVAWEGNDEQYF
TRBV20-1	-	-	TRBJ2-1	TGCAGTGCTTCGTCGAATGAGCAGTTCTTC	CSASSNEQFF
TRBV2	-	-	TRBJ1-1	TGTGCCAGCAGTGAACATTGGACTGAAGCTTTCTTT	CASSEHWTEAFF
TRBV6-5	-	-	TRBJ1-5	TGTGCCAGCCGGCCGGGCAATCAGCCCCAGCATTTT	CASRPGNQPQHF